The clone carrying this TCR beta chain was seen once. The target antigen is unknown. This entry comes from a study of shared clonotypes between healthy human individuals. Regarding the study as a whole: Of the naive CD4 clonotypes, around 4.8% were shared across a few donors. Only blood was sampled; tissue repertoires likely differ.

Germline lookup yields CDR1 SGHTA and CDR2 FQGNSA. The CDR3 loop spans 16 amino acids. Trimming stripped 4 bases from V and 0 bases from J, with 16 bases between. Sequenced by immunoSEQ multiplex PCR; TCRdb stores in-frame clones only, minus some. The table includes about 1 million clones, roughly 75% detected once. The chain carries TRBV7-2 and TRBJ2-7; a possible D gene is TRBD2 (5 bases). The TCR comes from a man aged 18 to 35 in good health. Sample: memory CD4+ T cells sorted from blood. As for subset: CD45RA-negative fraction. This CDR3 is CASSYVAAAPSYEQYF. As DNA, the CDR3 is TGTGCCAGCAGCTACGTGGCAGCGGCACCCTCCTACGAGCAGTACTTC.